The rows below give T cell receptor beta chains drawn from one sample of a study of blood T cell repertoires in COVID-19. Repertoires were generated with immunoSEQ multiplex PCR, while TCRdb's copy carries only in-frame clones and drops some. The table shows some 250,000 clones, with about three quarters occurring only once. Sequencing used peripheral blood. All receptors derive from a woman aged 80 or over with acute or convalescent COVID-19. Both conserved end residues are part of each CDR3. A D gene is named only where the DNA matches it firmly. Clone size appears in some rows only: once, few, many, or a class for an expanded clone.

TRBV5-1	TRBD1	once	TRBJ2-7	CASSLTGQVYEQYF	TGCGCCAGCAGCTTGACGGGACAGGTCTACGAGCAGTACTTC
TRBV6-5	NA	NA	TRBJ1-5	CASGSSNQPQHF	TGTGCCAGCGGGAGTAGCAATCAGCCCCAGCATTTT
TRBV6-5	NA	once	TRBJ1-6	CAGLPLVYNSPLHF	TGTGCCGGGCTACCTCTTGTTTATAATTCACCCCTCCACTTT
TRBV14	NA	NA	TRBJ1-3	CASSHSLGNTIYF	TGTGCCAGCAGCCATTCACTTGGAAACACCATATATTTT
TRBV29-1	TRBD2	NA	TRBJ2-1	CSVDPGGAREQFF	TGCAGCGTTGACCCCGGGGGGGCACGCGAGCAGTTCTTC
TRBV29-1	NA	NA	TRBJ2-1	CSVEEGQRSYNEQFF	TGCAGCGTGGAGGAGGGACAGCGATCCTACAATGAGCAGTTCTTC
TRBV11-3	NA	NA	TRBJ2-7	CASSLGWRWSYEQYF	TGTGCCAGCAGCTTAGGATGGCGCTGGAGCTACGAGCAGTACTTC
TRBV7-9	TRBD2	NA	TRBJ2-3	CASSSAPRGGLAGEDTQYF	TGTGCCAGCAGCTCCGCTCCCAGGGGAGGGCTAGCGGGAGAAGATACGCAGTATTTT
TRBV28	NA	NA	TRBJ1-6	CASSLWKGDSPLHF	TGTGCCAGCAGTTTATGGAAGGGAGATTCACCCCTCCACTTT
TRBV7-2	TRBD1	NA	TRBJ2-7	CASSSDRGAYEQYF	TGTGCCAGCAGCTCGGACAGGGGAGCCTACGAGCAGTACTTC
TRBV29-1	TRBD1	NA	TRBJ1-1	CSVEGQGLGGAFF	TGCAGCGTTGAGGGACAGGGCCTAGGGGGAGCTTTCTTT
TRBV5-1	TRBD1	once	TRBJ2-6	CASSLATGPGANVLTF	TGCGCCAGCAGCTTGGCGACAGGGCCCGGGGCCAACGTCCTGACTTTC
TRBV2	NA	NA	TRBJ2-7	CASTYSVDYEQYF	TGTGCCAGCACTTACTCGGTAGACTACGAGCAGTACTTC
TRBV10-3	TRBD2	NA	TRBJ2-7	CAISGPPGGFEQYF	TGTGCCATCAGTGGCCCCCCGGGAGGGTTCGAGCAGTACTTC
TRBV4-1	NA	NA	TRBJ1-2	CASSQDKGGNYGYTF	TGCGCCAGCAGCCAAGATAAGGGGGGGAACTATGGCTACACCTTC
TRBV7-3	NA	NA	TRBJ1-1	CASSNSRNTEAFF	TGTGCCAGCAGCAACAGTCGGAACACTGAAGCTTTCTTT
TRBV21-1	NA	NA	TRBJ2-2	CASIPDGGANTGELFF	TGTGCCAGCATCCCCGACGGGGGGGCGAACACCGGGGAGCTGTTTTTT
TRBV9	NA	few	TRBJ1-2	CASSSNTPGYTF	TGTGCCAGCAGCTCCAACACCCCCGGGTACACCTTC
TRBV2	TRBD2	NA	TRBJ2-3	CASSAGAGGPVDTQYF	TGTGCCAGCAGTGCGGGGGCGGGGGGGCCTGTAGATACGCAGTATTTT
TRBV6-5	NA	NA	TRBJ2-5	CASSYSRAGGETQYF	TGTGCCAGCAGTTACTCGAGAGCAGGAGGAGAGACCCAGTACTTC
TRBV28	NA	NA	TRBJ1-5	CASSSTGTSPYQPQHF	TGTGCCAGCAGTTCAACAGGGACCTCACCCTATCAGCCCCAGCATTTT
TRBV30	NA	once	TRBJ1-2	CAWSVRSYAYYGYTF	TGTGCCTGGAGTGTACGGAGTTACGCATACTACGGCTACACCTTC
TRBV5-4	TRBD1	NA	TRBJ1-2	CASSFATGGGYTF	TGTGCCAGCAGCTTCGCGACAGGGGGCGGCTACACCTTC
TRBV6-5	NA	NA	TRBJ1-1	CANSSSGSSTEAFF	TGTGCCAACAGTTCTTCAGGGTCTAGCACTGAAGCTTTCTTT
TRBV9	NA	NA	TRBJ2-1	CASSGGGAHSYNEQFF	TGTGCCAGCAGCGGCGGCGGGGCCCACTCCTACAATGAGCAGTTCTTC